This paragraph covers one TCR beta chain sequence. Its antigen specificity is not known. No base quality values were provided; no much bigger clone lies one nucleotide off. This record comes from a study of beta chain features in type 1 diabetes (dated by TCRdb to the late 2010s). Regarding the study in general: Mean age, gender distribution, total cell number and subset yield did not differ between patients and healthy donors. Regulatory and stem cell-like memory subsets were isolated from only 8 patients and roughly eight healthy donors, whereas naive and central memory subsets came from all 30 or so donors. A total of roughly 100,000,000 sorted cells were examined across all samples, and the number of cells per subset was strongly correlated with RNA yield. The study compared the TCRB repertoires of sorted circulating CD4+ T cell subsets in recently diagnosed type 1 diabetes patients with those in matched healthy donors.

Cut back by 1 base and 8 bases, the V and J ends lie 14 bases apart. From a lookup of the germline V gene, CDR1 and CDR2 are LGHNA and YSLEER. Including the terminal cysteine and phenylalanine, the CDR3 comprises 14 residues. Solely the CDR3 DNA is kept, with 42 bases framed from the first base. The entire isolated RNA was reverse transcribed using the High Capacity cDNA Reverse Transcription Kit, and thus expressed TCRB transcripts were sequenced. Deep immunoSEQ sequencing was applied to naive, central memory and regulatory T cell samples, giving an average of approximately 3.8 million total reads per sample. After sorted cells were lysed in RLT buffer, RNA was extracted with DNase-treated RNeasy Micro or Mini kits, with the choice depending on cell number. Each cell subset was processed separately to prevent cross-contamination, with patient and healthy donor samples processed together. The immunoSEQ multiplex PCR was used to amplify TCRB sequences from cDNA, yielding 87-bp fragments that span the CDR3 region. The amplicons were sequenced using the Illumina HiSeq platform. The authors' analysis ran thus. Synthetic template baselines were used to correct PCR bias computationally, reads within Hamming distance 2 were collapsed together, and singletons that could not be merged were discarded. Reads were aligned to IMGT to assign V, D and J genes, CDR3 length, and insertions or deletions at six rearrangement sites. Clonotype counts were normalized to sorted cell number within each subset before computing true diversity and Gini coefficients with the tcR R package. The overlap coefficient, calculated on TCRB nucleotide sequences, was used to measure repertoire sharing. Out-of-frame TCRB sequences from naive cells were analyzed to stand in for the pre-selection repertoire. TCRdb carries this immuneACCESS record with in-frame sequences only. Its versions omit some clonotypes, under half of them owing to an unresolved V gene in the studies checked, with the rest unexplained. That table furnishes V, J and clone size, whereas the DNA furnished D and trimming. This sample has roughly 370,000 clones in its table, and approximately 15% of those were observed once. The ten most abundant clones make up under 0.04% of the sample.

General study outcomes and caveats: In all four CD4+ subsets, TCRB CDR3 length was moderately but significantly shorter in type 1 diabetes patients. Only small numbers of individuals were included in the HLA sub-analyses, which left unresolved whether HLA type had any influence on TCRB rearrangement. Because cDNA rather than genomic DNA was sequenced, highly expressing activated cells could have been over-represented, although no difference in activation and CD3 levels was found between groups. Naive, central memory and regulatory TCRB repertoires appeared more similar among patients than among healthy donors. PCR may preferentially amplify shorter templates, but because patient and control samples were amplified and corrected together, any resulting skew would affect both groups equally. Patients with type 1 diabetes made fewer insertions and deleted more nucleotides at VDJ recombination sites, implying thymic rearrangement abnormalities.

From each donor, a single peripheral blood sample of 90 to 150 mL on average was drawn into heparinised tubes. Using a panel that included CD45RO, CCR7, CD25, CD127, CD95 and CD27, naive, central memory, regulatory and stem cell-like memory CD4+ T cells were sorted on a BD FACSAria II. All sorted populations exceeded 95% purity. PBMCs were isolated immediately by Lymphoprep density gradient centrifugation and stained directly without culture. To minimize batch effects, samples were stained and sorted in pairs, one healthy donor with one patient per experiment. The source is a man aged 25-45 years in good health. The source material was naive CD4+ T cells from blood. The sample's cell subset or site label, decoded: true naive CD4+ T cells. The rearranged segments are TRBV4-3 and TRBJ1-2; confidence is insufficient to name the D gene. The DNA is TGCGCCAGCAGCCAAGTAAACGGAGGCAGAGGCTACACCTTC. This codes for CASSQVNGGRGYTF.